This passage covers 13 T cell receptor beta chains from one sample sequenced in a study of shared clonotypes between healthy human individuals. Using immunoSEQ multiplex PCR, the repertoire was profiled, and TCRdb retains in-frame clones only, with some absent. The sample includes more than 400,000 clones, 90% to 97% of them seen just once. Input material: naive CD4+ T cells sorted from blood. Subset reported: CD45RA+ positively selected. The source of these receptors is a woman in her thirties in good health.

As regards this clone: The germline gene is not matched at one end of the junction; a read error may be the cause. V usage is TRBV4-2 and J usage is TRBJ1-5, with D possibly being TRBD1 (6 bases). The CDR3 totals 15 residues. Germline loops: CDR1 LGHNA, CDR2 YNFKEQ. DNA for the CDR3: TGTGCCAGCAGCTTGCAGGTCGGGGGCAAACAGCCCCAGCATTTT. It codes for CASSLQVGGKQPQHF.

Comments on this clone: The germline gene is not matched at one end of the junction; a read error may be the cause. The V call is TRBV11-2, the J call TRBJ2-7; 7 bases map to TRBD1. The CDR3 loop spans 9 amino acids. Germline V lookup: CDR1 SGHAT, CDR2 FQNNGV. The CDR3 DNA is TGTGCCAGCGGGACAGCCCAGACCTTC. The encoded protein is CASGTAQTF.

This clone occurred once. The chain combines TRBV18 with TRBJ2-7, with TRBD2 as a possible D gene (5 bases). V was shortened by 3 bases and J by 1 base, with 16 bases between the two germline ends. The CDR3 has 16 amino acids. The V gene's germline CDR1 is KGHSH and CDR2 LQKENI. The CDR3 nucleotides read TGTGCCAGCTCACCTAGCGCGACTAAAAATTCCTACGAGCAGTACTTC. Encoded protein: CASSPSATKNSYEQYF.

The gene calls are TRBV19 and TRBJ1-1; D unclear. V dropped 4 bases and J dropped 4 bases, with 13 bases sitting between them. The length of the CDR3 is 14 residues. Germline-derived CDR1 and CDR2 are LNHDA and SQIVND (reference sequence). DNA of the CDR3: TGTGCCAGTAGTACGGTGGCGTCAAGCACTGAAGCTTTCTTT. Amino acid sequence: CASSTVASSTEAFF.

The chain joins TRBV28 to TRBJ2-1; 10 bases align to TRBD2. V was pared by 5 bases and J by 9 bases, with 13 bases of the junction left unmatched. The length of the CDR3 is 16 residues. Per the germline V gene, CDR1 is MDHEN and CDR2 is SYDVKM. The CDR3 region has the DNA TGTGCCAGCAGTGGGGATGGTAGCGGGGGGATCCGTGAGCAGTTCTTC. Translating gives CASSGDGSGGIREQFF.

The V and J genes are TRBV6-5 and TRBJ1-2; 8 positions match TRBD1. CDR3 length: 14 residues. The V and J ends lost 6 bases and 7 bases, in that order; junction bases with no gene match: 10. Germline V gene sequence: CDR1 MNHEY, CDR2 SVGAGI. The CDR3 protein is CASRKDNRGGGYTF. The CDR3 coding sequence is TGTGCCAGCAGGAAAGACAACAGGGGGGGTGGCTACACCTTC.

The rearrangement uses TRBV19 and TRBJ2-2, with 7 bases matching TRBD2. Per the germline V gene, CDR1 is LNHDA and CDR2 is SQIVND (reference sequence). With 3 bases clipped from V and 6 bases from J, the junction kept 4 bases outside the gene matches. The CDR3 extends over 14 amino acids. The CDR3 DNA follows: TGTGCCAGTAGTATCGGCGGGGGTGCCGGGGAGCTGTTTTTT. This encodes CASSIGGGAGELFF. Full variable domain (remainder filled in from reference TRBV19 and TRBJ2-2): DGGITQSPKYLFRKEGQNVTLSCEQNLNHDAMYWYRQDPGQGLRLIYYSQIVNDFQKGDIAEGYSVSREKKESFPLTVTSAQKNPTAFYLCASSIGGGAGELFFGEGSRLTVL.

The CDR3 spells CASSEPGQGTYEQYF. CDR3 bases: TGTGCCAGTAGTGAACCGGGACAGGGAACCTACGAGCAGTACTTC. This chain links TRBV19 with TRBJ2-7, with 9 bases lining up with TRBD1. CDR1 and CDR2 from the germline V gene are LNHDA and SQIVND (reference sequence). V dropped 5 bases and J dropped 2; count of bases not matched to a gene: 7. This CDR3 spans 15 amino acids.

This clone appeared a few times. The J gene is TRBJ2-7, the V gene TRBV10-1; TRBD2 aligns across 13 bases. The CDR3 is 13 residues long. The J segment lost 6 bases and the V segment lost 7 bases, leaving 3 bases of the junction unmatched. Germline values: CDR1 WNHNN, CDR2 SYGVQD (reference sequence). The CDR3 reads CASKGLAGCEQYF. The DNA for the CDR3 is TGCGCCAGCAAGGGACTAGCGGGGTGCGAGCAGTACTTC.

The chain recombines TRBV11-1 with TRBJ1-1; 8 bases are shared with TRBD1. The CDR3 is made up of 17 amino acids. The V and J ends lost 5 bases and 2 bases, in that order; junction bases with no gene match: 13. CDR1 SGHAT and CDR2 FQDESV come from the germline V gene (reference sequence). CDR3 protein: CASSLRQGKRTNTEAFF. As DNA, the CDR3 is TGTGCCAGCAGCCTTAGACAGGGGAAGAGGACCAACACTGAAGCTTTCTTT.

This clone appeared a single time. V usage is TRBV19 and J usage is TRBJ2-1; possible D gene TRBD2, 5 bases. V gave up 5 bases and J gave up 2 bases, with 16 bases separating them. This CDR3 contains 16 residues. The V gene's germline CDR1 is LNHDA and CDR2 SQIVND (reference sequence). The CDR3 DNA follows: TGTGCCAGTAGTCCCGATAGCGTTGAGACCTACAATGAGCAGTTCTTC. Translated, it gives CASSPDSVETYNEQFF.

This sequence joins TRBV18 and TRBJ2-1; D might be TRBD2 (6 bases). There are 14 residues in the CDR3. Germline loops: CDR1 KGHSH, CDR2 LQKENI. Between the trimmed V and J ends, which lost 5 bases and 5 bases, there was a span of 13 bases. CDR3 region: CASSIREKDNEQFF. In DNA form, the CDR3 reads TGTGCCAGCTCAATCCGGGAGAAAGACAATGAGCAGTTCTTC.

The chain has TRBV19 and TRBJ2-1; 10 bases agree with TRBD2. This CDR3 contains 15 residues. J lost 9 bases, V lost 7 bases, and 12 bases had no gene match. Per germline, CDR1 LNHDA and CDR2 SQIVND (reference sequence). Here the CDR3 DNA reads TGTGCCAGTAAAACCAGTCTAGCGGGAGCGTTTGAGCAGTTCTTC. It yields the protein CASKTSLAGAFEQFF.